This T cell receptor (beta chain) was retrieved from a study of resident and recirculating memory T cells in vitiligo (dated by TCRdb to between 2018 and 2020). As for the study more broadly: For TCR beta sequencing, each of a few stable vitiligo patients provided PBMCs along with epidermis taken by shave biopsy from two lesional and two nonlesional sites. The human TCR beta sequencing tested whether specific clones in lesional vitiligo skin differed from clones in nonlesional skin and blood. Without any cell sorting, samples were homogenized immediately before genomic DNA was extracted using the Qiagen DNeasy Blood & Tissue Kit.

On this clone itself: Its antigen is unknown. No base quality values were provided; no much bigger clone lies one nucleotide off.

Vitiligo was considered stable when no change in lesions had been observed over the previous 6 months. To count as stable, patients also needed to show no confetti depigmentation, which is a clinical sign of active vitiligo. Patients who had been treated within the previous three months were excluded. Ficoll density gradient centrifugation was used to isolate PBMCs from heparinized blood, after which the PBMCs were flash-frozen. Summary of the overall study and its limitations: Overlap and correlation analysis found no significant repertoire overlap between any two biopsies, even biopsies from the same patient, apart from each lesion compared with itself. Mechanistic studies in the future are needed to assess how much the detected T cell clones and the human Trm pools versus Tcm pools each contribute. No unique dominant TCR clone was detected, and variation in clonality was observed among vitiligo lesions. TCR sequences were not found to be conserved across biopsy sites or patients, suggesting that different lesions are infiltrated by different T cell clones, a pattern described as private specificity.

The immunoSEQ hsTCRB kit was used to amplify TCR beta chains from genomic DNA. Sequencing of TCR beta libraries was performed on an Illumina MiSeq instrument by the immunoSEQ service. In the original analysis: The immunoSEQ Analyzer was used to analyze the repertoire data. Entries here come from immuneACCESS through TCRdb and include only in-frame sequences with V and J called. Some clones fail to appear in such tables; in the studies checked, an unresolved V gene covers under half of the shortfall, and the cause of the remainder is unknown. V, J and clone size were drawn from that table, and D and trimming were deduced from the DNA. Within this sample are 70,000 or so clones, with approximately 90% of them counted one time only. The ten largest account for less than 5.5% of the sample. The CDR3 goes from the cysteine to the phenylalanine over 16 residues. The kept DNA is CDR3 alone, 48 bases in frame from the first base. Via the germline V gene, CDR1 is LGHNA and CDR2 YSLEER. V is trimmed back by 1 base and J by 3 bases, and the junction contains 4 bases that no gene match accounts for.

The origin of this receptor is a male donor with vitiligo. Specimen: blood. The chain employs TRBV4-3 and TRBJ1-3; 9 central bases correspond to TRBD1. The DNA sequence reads TGCGCCAGCAGCCAAGGGGGACAGGGTTATGGAAACACCATATATTTT. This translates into CASSQGGQGYGNTIYF.